Sequencing of this TCR beta chain was carried out in a study of blood T cell repertoires in COVID-19. Generated by immunoSEQ multiplex PCR, the TCRdb table keeps only in-frame clones and is missing some. Of 130,000 to 150,000 clones detected, roughly 80% appear once; the ten largest clones hold around 6.2%. This clone was seen more than once but under ten times. Trimming pared 1 base from V and 4 bases from J, leaving 5 bases between. This CDR3 has 12 residues. Germline assignment: CDR1 MNHNY and CDR2 SVGAGI (reference sequence). Assignments of participants to cohorts depended upon their own reported clinical history.

The sequence was collected from a woman in her thirties or forties who had recovered from COVID-19. This rearrangement joins TRBV6-6 to TRBJ2-7; D unresolved. Input material: PBMCs or T cells enriched from blood (not recorded which). The CDR3 nucleotides are TGTGCCAGCAGTTACTTTATTTACGAGCAGTACTTC. It translates to CASSYFIYEQYF.